This T cell receptor (beta chain) was profiled in a study of blood T cell repertoires in COVID-19. The assay was immunoSEQ multiplex PCR, and TCRdb's table has in-frame clones only and misses some. The sample contains some 66,000 clones, roughly nine tenths of which appear only once. With 0 bases removed from V and 8 bases from J, the gap between germline ends came to 20 bases. In germline, CDR1 is LGHNA, CDR2 YNFKEQ. The CDR3 sequence is 17 residues long. The chain links TRBV4-2 to TRBJ2-1; D is perhaps TRBD2 (6 bases). The sample taken for sequencing was peripheral blood. The sequence was collected from a human donor in a cohort sampled during active COVID-19. The CDR3, as DNA: TGTGCCAGCAGCCAAGAGGCCTCACTCAGCGGAGGGGATGAGCAGTTCTTC. Translation: CASSQEASLSGGDEQFF.